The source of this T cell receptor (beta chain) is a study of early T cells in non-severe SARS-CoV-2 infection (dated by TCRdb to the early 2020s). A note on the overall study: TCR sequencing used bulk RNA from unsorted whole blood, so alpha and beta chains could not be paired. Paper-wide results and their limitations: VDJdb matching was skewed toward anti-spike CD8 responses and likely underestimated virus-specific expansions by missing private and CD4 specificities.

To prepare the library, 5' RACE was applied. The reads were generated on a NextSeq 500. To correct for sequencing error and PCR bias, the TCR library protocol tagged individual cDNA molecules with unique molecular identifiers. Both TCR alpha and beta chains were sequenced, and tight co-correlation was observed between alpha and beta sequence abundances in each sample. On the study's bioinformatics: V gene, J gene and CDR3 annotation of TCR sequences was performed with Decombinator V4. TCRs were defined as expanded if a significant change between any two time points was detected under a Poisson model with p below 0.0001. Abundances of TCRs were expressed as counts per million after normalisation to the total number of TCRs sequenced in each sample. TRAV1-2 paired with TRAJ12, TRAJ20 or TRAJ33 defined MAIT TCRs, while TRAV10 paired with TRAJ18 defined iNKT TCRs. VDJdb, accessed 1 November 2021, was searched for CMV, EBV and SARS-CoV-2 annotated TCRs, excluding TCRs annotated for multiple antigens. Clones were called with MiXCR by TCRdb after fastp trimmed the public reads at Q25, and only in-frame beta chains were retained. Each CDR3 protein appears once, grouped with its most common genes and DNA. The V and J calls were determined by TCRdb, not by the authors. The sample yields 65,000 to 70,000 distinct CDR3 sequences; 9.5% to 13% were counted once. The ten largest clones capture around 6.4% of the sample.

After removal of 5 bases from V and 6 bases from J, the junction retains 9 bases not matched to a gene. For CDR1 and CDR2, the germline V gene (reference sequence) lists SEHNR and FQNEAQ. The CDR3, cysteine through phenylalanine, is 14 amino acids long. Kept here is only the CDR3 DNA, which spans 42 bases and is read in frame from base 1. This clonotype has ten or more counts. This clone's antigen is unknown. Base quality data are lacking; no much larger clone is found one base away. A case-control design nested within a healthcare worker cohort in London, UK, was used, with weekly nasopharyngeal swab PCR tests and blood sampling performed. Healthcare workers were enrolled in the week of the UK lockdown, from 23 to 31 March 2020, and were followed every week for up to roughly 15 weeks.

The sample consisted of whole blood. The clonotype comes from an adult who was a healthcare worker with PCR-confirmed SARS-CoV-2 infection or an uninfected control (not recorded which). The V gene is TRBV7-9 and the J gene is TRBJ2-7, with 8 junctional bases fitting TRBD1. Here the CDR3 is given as CASSRGQGKGEQYF. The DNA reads TGTGCCAGCAGCAGAGGACAGGGAAAGGGCGAGCAGTACTTC. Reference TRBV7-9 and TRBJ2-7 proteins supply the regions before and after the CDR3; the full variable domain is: DTGVSQNPRHKITKRGQNVTFRCDPISEHNRLYWYRQTLGQGPEFLTYFQNEAQLEKSRLLSDRFSAERPKGSFSTLEIQRTEQGDSAMYLCASSRGQGKGEQYFGPGTRLTVT.